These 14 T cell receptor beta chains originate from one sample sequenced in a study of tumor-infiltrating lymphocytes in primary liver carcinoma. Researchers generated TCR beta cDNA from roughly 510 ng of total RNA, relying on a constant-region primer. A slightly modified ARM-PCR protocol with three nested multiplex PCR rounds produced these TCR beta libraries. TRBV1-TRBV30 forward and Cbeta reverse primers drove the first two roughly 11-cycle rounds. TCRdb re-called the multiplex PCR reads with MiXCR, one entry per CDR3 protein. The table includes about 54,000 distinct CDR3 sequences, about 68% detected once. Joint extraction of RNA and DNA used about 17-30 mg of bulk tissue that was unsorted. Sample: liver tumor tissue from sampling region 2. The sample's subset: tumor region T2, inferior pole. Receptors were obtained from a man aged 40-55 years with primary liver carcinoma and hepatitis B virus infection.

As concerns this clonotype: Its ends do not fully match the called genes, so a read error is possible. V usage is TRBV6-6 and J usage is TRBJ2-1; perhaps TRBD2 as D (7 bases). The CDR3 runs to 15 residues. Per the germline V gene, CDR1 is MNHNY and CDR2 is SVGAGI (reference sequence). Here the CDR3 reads CVSSYTSVRGNEQFF. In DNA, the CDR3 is TGTGTCAGCAGTTACACTAGCGTGAGGGGGAATGAGCAGTTCTTC.

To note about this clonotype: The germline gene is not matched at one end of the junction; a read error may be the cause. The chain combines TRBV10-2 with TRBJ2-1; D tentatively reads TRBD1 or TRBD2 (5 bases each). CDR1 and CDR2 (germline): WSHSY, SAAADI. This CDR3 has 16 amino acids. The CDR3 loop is CASSEPGQTSYNQQFF. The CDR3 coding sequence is TGCGCCAGCAGTGAGCCGGGGCAGACCTCCTACAATCAGCAGTTCTTC.

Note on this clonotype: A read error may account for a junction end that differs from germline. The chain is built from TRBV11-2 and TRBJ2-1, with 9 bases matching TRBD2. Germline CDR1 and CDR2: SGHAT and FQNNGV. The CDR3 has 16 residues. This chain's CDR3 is CASSSCPSGRIYEHFF. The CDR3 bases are TGTGCTAGCAGCTCGTGCCCCAGCGGGAGGATCTATGAGCACTTCTTC.

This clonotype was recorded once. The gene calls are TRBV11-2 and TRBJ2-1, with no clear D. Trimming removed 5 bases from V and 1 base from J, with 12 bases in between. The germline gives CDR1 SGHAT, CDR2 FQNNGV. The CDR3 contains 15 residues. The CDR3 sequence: CASSHPSVSYNEQFF. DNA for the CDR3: TGTGCCAGCAGCCACCCCAGCGTATCCTACAATGAGCAGTTCTTC.

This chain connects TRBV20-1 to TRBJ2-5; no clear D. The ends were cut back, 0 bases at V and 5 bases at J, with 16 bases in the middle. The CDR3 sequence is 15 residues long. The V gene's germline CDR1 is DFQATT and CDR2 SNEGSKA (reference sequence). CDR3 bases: TGCAGTGCTAGAGATCTAGATTTAGTCCTCGAGACCCAGTACTTC. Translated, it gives CSARDLDLVLETQYF.

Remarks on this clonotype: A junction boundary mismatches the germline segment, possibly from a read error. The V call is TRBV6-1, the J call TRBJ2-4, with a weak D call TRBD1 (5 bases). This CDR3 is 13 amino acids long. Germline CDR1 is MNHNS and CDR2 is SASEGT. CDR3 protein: CAGSEQAKNTQYF. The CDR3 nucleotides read TGTGCCGGCAGTGAACAGGCCAAAAACACTCAGTACTTC.

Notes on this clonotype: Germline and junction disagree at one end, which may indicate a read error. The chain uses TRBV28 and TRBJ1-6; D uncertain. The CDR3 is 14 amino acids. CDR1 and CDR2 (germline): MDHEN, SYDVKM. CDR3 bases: TGTGCCTGCAGTTTCAGGCAAAGTAATTCACCCCTCCACTTT. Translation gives CACSFRQSNSPLHF.

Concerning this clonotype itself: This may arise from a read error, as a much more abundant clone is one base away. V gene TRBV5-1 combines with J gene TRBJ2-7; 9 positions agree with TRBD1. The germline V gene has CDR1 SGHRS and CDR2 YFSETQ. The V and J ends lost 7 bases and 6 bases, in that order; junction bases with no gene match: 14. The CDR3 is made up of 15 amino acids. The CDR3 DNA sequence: TGCGCCAGCGGGACACCGGGACAGGGCATGAGCGAGCAGTACTTC. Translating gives CASGTPGQGMSEQYF.

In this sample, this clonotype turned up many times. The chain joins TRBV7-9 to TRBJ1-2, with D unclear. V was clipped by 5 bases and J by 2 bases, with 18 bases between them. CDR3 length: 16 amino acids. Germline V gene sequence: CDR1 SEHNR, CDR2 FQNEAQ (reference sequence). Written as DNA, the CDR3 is TGTGCCAGCAGCCCTTACAAGCTGGGAGGGAACTATGGCTACACCTTC. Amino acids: CASSPYKLGGNYGYTF.

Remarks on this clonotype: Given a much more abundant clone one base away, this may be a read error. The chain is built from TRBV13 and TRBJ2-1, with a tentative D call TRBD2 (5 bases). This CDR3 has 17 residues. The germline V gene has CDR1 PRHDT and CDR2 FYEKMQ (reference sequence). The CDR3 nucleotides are TGTGTCAGCAGCTTAGGTGGAGGCAGAAGGTCCTGCAATGAGCAGTTCTTC. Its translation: CVSSLGGGRRSCNEQFF.

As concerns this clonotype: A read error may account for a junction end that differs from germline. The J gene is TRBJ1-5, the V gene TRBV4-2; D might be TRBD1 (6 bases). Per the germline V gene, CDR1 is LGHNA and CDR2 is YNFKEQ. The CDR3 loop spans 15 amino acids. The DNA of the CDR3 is TGTGCCAGCAGCCAAGGGGGGGCGGTCAATCAGCCCCACTATTTT. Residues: CASSQGGAVNQPHYF.

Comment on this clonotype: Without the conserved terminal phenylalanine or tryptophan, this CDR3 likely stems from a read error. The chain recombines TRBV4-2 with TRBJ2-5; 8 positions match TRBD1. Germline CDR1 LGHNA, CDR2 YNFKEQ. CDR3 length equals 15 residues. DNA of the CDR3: TGTGCCAGCAGCCAAGAGCAGGGGGCAGGGGAGATCCAGTACTCC. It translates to CASSQEQGAGEIQYS.

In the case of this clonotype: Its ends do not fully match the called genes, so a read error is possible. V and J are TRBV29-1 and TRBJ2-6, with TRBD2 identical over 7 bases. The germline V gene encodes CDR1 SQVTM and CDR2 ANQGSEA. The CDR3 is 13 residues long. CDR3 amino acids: CSVMIGRVNVLTF. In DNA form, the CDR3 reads TGCAGCGTGATGATAGGGAGGGTCAACGTCCTGACCTTC.

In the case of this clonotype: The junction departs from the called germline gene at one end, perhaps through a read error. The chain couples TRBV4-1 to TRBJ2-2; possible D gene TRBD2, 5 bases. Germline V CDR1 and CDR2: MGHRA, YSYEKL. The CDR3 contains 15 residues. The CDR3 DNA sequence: TGCGCCAGCAGCCAAGAGACGGGGAACACCGGGGAGTTGTTTTTT. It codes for CASSQETGNTGELFF.